The present TCR beta chain was sequenced within a study of control samples from healthy donors and cancer patients. The germline V and J ends were trimmed by 5 bases and 8 bases, with 11 bases remaining between them. CDR3 length: 12 residues. CDR1 is SGHDN and CDR2 is FVKESK in the germline V gene. Some clones are missing from TCRdb's copy, which holds only in-frame ones; the method was immunoSEQ multiplex PCR. Among some 100,000 clones listed, approximately 90% were seen once. This clone is a singleton in its sample. The chain uses TRBV14 and TRBJ2-3; the D gene is possibly TRBD2 (5 bases). This sequence originates from a man between 25 and 39 years old in good health. The sequenced sample was blood. DNA of the CDR3: TGTGCCAGCAGCGCCTGGAGGCTTACGCAGTATTTT. Translated, it gives CASSAWRLTQYF. Supplemented by reference TRBV14 and TRBJ2-3, the full variable domain reads EAGVTQFPSHSVIEKGQTVTLRCDPISGHDNLYWYRRVMGKEIKFLLHFVKESKQDESGMPNNRFLAERTGGTYSTLKVQPAELEDSGVYFCASSAWRLTQYFGPGTRLTVL.